The 26 T cell receptor beta chains below all came from one sample that was sequenced in a study of cytomegalovirus exposure and HLA in healthy donors. 60 Vbeta and 13 Jbeta primers were used in PCR. Libraries were prepared by immunoSEQ multiplex PCR; TCRdb keeps only in-frame clonotypes and omits some of them. The sample shows roughly 200,000 clones, about three quarters of them seen only once. The sample consisted of PBMCs. These receptor sequences come from a woman in her sixties in good health and CMV-seropositive.

This sequence joins TRBV9 and TRBJ2-3; maybe TRBD1 (5 bases). The CDR3 totals 16 residues. Looked up from germline, CDR1 is SGDLS and CDR2 is YYNGEE. Trimming stripped 0 bases from V and 4 bases from J, with 15 bases between. The CDR3 nucleotides read TGTGCCAGCAGCGTAGGTGGCAGGGATAGGGCAGATACGCAGTATTTT. It is translated as CASSVGGRDRADTQYF. The full variable domain, with the rest looked up from reference TRBV9 and TRBJ2-3, is DSGVTQTPKHLITATGQRVTLRCSPRSGDLSVYWYQQSLDQGLQFLIQYYNGEERAKGNILERFSAQQFPDLHSELNLSSLELGDSALYFCASSVGGRDRADTQYFGPGTRLTVL.

This clone has a handful of counts. The J gene is TRBJ1-5, the V gene TRBV21-1; TRBD1 is the table's D call, not checked against the DNA. TRBV21-1 is recorded as a pseudogene. This CDR3 has 13 residues. The CDR3: CATIDGRNQPQHF. CDR3 nucleotide sequence: TGTGCCACTATTGATGGGCGAAATCAGCCCCAGCATTTT.

V gene TRBV5-6 combines with J gene TRBJ1-1; 12 bases agree with TRBD1. Germline V CDR1 and CDR2: SGHDT, YYEEEE. The J segment lost 1 base and the V segment lost 4 bases, leaving 14 bases of the junction unmatched. The CDR3 is made up of 19 amino acids. CDR3 bases: TGTGCCAGCAGCAGCTTTCCGGGACAGGGGGCGGGCGAGAACACTGAAGCTTTCTTT. Translating gives CASSSFPGQGAGENTEAFF.

The rearrangement uses TRBV30 and TRBJ1-1; TRBD1 agrees at 9 bases. In germline, CDR1 is GTSNPN, CDR2 SVGIG (reference sequence). The trim removed 3 bases at V and 5 bases at J, leaving 4 bases unmatched. The CDR3 has 13 residues. CDR3 sequence reads: CAWRTGGWTEAFF. The CDR3 DNA sequence: TGTGCCTGGAGAACAGGGGGCTGGACTGAAGCTTTCTTT.

This clone was counted once. Mismatch with germline at one junction end may stem from a read error. The V gene is TRBV6-1, the J gene TRBJ1-5; D unclear. The V gene's germline CDR1 is MNHNS and CDR2 SASEGT. The CDR3 extends over 14 amino acids. The CDR3 loop reads CTSSDSTFDQPQHF. In nucleotides, the CDR3 is TGTACCAGCAGTGATTCGACATTCGATCAGCCCCAGCATTTT.

This rearrangement joins TRBV25-1 to TRBJ2-7; a weak D match, TRBD1 (6 bases). Germline CDR1 MGHDK, CDR2 SYGVNS. The CDR3 is made up of 14 amino acids. Trimming removed 8 bases at V and 0 bases at J, with 14 bases between. CDR3 coding DNA: TGTGCCAGCGTAGGGGGTCTGACCTCCTACGAGCAGTACTTC. It encodes CASVGGLTSYEQYF.

This clone was counted a single time. This chain joins TRBV29-1 and TRBJ2-5, with D unclear. Deletions cut 5 bases from V and 4 bases from J, with 5 bases between. This CDR3 is built from 10 residues. The germline CDR1 and CDR2 sequences are SQVTM and ANQGSEA. Here the CDR3 DNA reads TGCAGCGTTTCGGTAGAGACCCAGTACTTC. It yields the protein CSVSVETQYF.

This chain joins TRBV5-1 and TRBJ1-1; TRBD1 might be the D (5 bases). This CDR3 is 14 amino acids long. CDR1 SGHRS and CDR2 YFSETQ come from the germline V gene. V was shortened by 0 bases and J by 1 base, with 7 bases between the two germline ends. CDR3 region: CASSLGQQNTEAFF. The CDR3 DNA follows: TGCGCCAGCAGCTTGGGACAGCAGAACACTGAAGCTTTCTTT.

V is TRBV7-8 and J is TRBJ2-7; D uncertain. Germline CDR1 reads SGHVS; CDR2 reads FQNEAQ. The CDR3 runs 11 residues. V was cut by 1 base and J by 6 bases, with 4 bases left in between. The CDR3 here is CASSLVAEQYF. The CDR3 nucleotides are TGTGCCAGCAGCTTAGTAGCCGAGCAGTACTTC.

The chain joins TRBV4-3 to TRBJ1-6; D unresolved. Trimming removed 4 bases at V and 14 bases at J, with 24 bases between. This CDR3 has 16 residues. CDR1 and CDR2 from the germline V gene are LGHNA and YSLEER. The CDR3 bases are TGCGCCAGCAGCCCTGGTGAAGGTCGGGAGGTAAGGACCCTCCACTTT. Its protein is CASSPGEGREVRTLHF.

The chain combines TRBV5-4 with TRBJ1-4; 9 nucleotides agree with TRBD1. The J segment lost 8 bases and the V segment lost 3 bases, leaving 8 bases of the junction unmatched. The length of the CDR3 is 15 residues. The germline V gene encodes CDR1 SGHNT and CDR2 YYREEE (reference sequence). Written as DNA, the CDR3 is TGTGCCAGCAGCTCGGACAGGGGAGTACAGGAAAAACTGTTTTTT. Protein: CASSSDRGVQEKLFF.

V is TRBV27 and J is TRBJ1-6; the match to TRBD1 covers 8 bases. The CDR3 extends over 12 amino acids. The germline V gene has CDR1 MNHEY and CDR2 SMNVEV (reference sequence). V was pared by 4 bases and J by 13 bases, with 3 bases of the junction left unmatched. This chain's CDR3 is CASSSTGEPLHF. Here the CDR3 DNA reads TGTGCCAGCAGTTCGACAGGGGAGCCCCTCCACTTT.

The chain joins TRBV5-1 to TRBJ1-2, with D possibly matching TRBD1 (5 bases). The CDR3 has 14 amino acids. CDR1 SGHRS and CDR2 YFSETQ come from the germline V gene. V lost 0 bases, J lost 6 bases, and 12 bases lay in between. CDR3 in DNA: TGCGCCAGCAGCTTGGAGTGGGGGGTAGATGGCTACACCTTC. Translated, it gives CASSLEWGVDGYTF.

The gene calls are TRBV7-8 and TRBJ1-1; D not resolved. V lost 3 bases and J lost 0, with 11 bases in between. The germline V gene encodes CDR1 SGHVS and CDR2 FQNEAQ. The CDR3 is 15 residues long. The CDR3 loop is CASSFPKSMNTEAFF. The CDR3 DNA reads TGTGCCAGCAGCTTCCCAAAATCCATGAACACTGAAGCTTTCTTT.

The chain has TRBV28 and TRBJ2-5; a possible D gene is TRBD1 (6 bases). V lost 4 bases, J lost 2 bases, and 11 bases lay in between. The CDR3 has 14 amino acids. In germline, CDR1 is MDHEN, CDR2 SYDVKM. CDR3 sequence: CASSSGQQQETQYF. The CDR3, as DNA: TGTGCCAGCAGTTCAGGACAGCAACAAGAGACCCAGTACTTC.

The chain recombines TRBV7-2 with TRBJ1-2; no definite D call. The V gene's germline CDR1 is SGHTA and CDR2 FQGNSA. V lost 4 bases to trimming and J lost 8 bases, with 17 bases between them. The CDR3 runs 14 residues. The CDR3 nucleotides read TGTGCCAGCAGCTCCACCCGGGGAGGAGGCGGCTACACCTTC. It translates to CASSSTRGGGGYTF.

The chain combines TRBV4-3 with TRBJ1-4; TRBD1 is a possible D gene (6 bases). The CDR3 length is 16 residues. V was trimmed by 0 bases and J by 4 bases, leaving 12 bases between them. Germline values: CDR1 LGHNA, CDR2 YSLEER. CDR3 sequence reads: CASSQDKGRGNEKLFF. The CDR3 DNA reads as TGCGCCAGCAGCCAAGATAAGGGCAGGGGTAATGAAAAACTGTTTTTT.

The CDR3 protein is CSVPTGADETQYF. In DNA form, the CDR3 reads TGCAGCGTTCCCACAGGGGCGGATGAGACCCAGTACTTC. This rearrangement joins TRBV29-1 to TRBJ2-5; 7 nucleotides match TRBD1. V was clipped by 5 bases and J by 5 bases; unmatched bases: 8. Germline V gene data show CDR1 as SQVTM and CDR2 as ANQGSEA. This CDR3 comprises 13 residues.

In its sample, this clone was seen a few times. Mismatch with germline at one junction end may stem from a read error. This chain joins TRBV6-5 and TRBJ2-4; the match to TRBD2 covers 8 bases. CDR1 MNHEY and CDR2 SVGAGI come from the germline V gene. The CDR3 loop spans 16 amino acids. CDR3 bases: TGTGCCAGCAGTTACTCGGGCGGACTAGCCAAAAACAGTCAGTACTTC. Residues: CASSYSGGLAKNSQYF.

The rearrangement links TRBV15 to TRBJ2-2, with 9 bases lining up with TRBD1. Germline assignment: CDR1 LNHNV and CDR2 YYDKDF (reference sequence). Trimming removed 4 bases from V and 6 bases from J; junction bases left unmatched: 6. The CDR3 is 15 amino acids. CDR3 loop: CATSKNRGLSGELFF. In DNA, the CDR3 is TGTGCCACCAGCAAAAACAGGGGGCTTTCCGGGGAGCTGTTTTTT.

This rearrangement joins TRBV28 to TRBJ2-7; 10 bases fit TRBD1. V lost 4 bases, J lost 2 bases, and 8 bases stayed unmatched. The CDR3 length is 16 residues. Germline V gene data show CDR1 as MDHEN and CDR2 as SYDVKM. The CDR3: CASSSLTGGAPYEQYF. DNA for the CDR3: TGTGCCAGCAGTTCCCTGACAGGGGGCGCACCCTACGAGCAGTACTTC.

The genes are TRBV28 and TRBJ1-5, with unresolved D. The CDR3 is 14 residues long. Germline V CDR1 and CDR2: MDHEN, SYDVKM. The ends were cut back, 2 bases at V and 0 bases at J, with 5 bases in the middle. DNA of the CDR3: TGTGCCAGCAGTTTACCGGGTAGCAATCAGCCCCAGCATTTT. Its protein is CASSLPGSNQPQHF.

V usage is TRBV2 and J usage is TRBJ2-1, with D possibly being TRBD2 (6 bases). CDR1 and CDR2 (germline): SNHLY, FYNNEI. This CDR3 comprises 18 residues. Deletions cut 6 bases from V and 0 bases from J, with 21 bases between. This CDR3 reads CASSRGGIPRSSYNEQFF. The CDR3 DNA reads as TGTGCCAGCAGCCGGGGAGGCATACCGCGAAGCTCCTACAATGAGCAGTTCTTC. Full variable domain (rest looked up from reference TRBV2 and TRBJ2-1): EPEVTQTPSHQVTQMGQEVILRCVPISNHLYFYWYRQILGQKVEFLVSFYNNEISEKSEIFDDQFSVERPDGSNFTLKIRSTKLEDSAMYFCASSRGGIPRSSYNEQFFGPGTRLTVL.

V is TRBV5-1 and J is TRBJ2-5; 8 bases map to TRBD2. The CDR3 runs 15 residues. The junction had 6 bases not matched to a gene; V was cut back by 4 bases and J by 1 base. CDR1 is SGHRS, CDR2 YFSETQ, per germline. CDR3 sequence (DNA): TGCGCCAGCAGCGTGACTAGCGCCAGCCAAGAGACCCAGTACTTC. Its protein is CASSVTSASQETQYF. Full variable domain (remainder filled in from reference TRBV5-1 and TRBJ2-5): KAGVTQTPRYLIKTRGQQVTLSCSPISGHRSVSWYQQTPGQGLQFLFEYFSETQRNKGNFPGRFSGRQFSNSRSEMNVSTLELGDSALYLCASSVTSASQETQYFGPGTRLLVL.

CDR3 sequence reads: CASSGGEISGANVLTF. CDR3 bases: TGTGCCAGCAGCGGGGGGGAGATCTCTGGGGCCAACGTCCTGACTTTC. This chain joins TRBV5-4 and TRBJ2-6; 7 nucleotides agree with TRBD2. The CDR3 runs 16 residues. Trimming at V came to 4 bases and at J to 0 bases, leaving 4 bases not matched to a gene. In germline, CDR1 is SGHNT, CDR2 YYREEE (reference sequence).

CDR3 coding DNA: TGTGCCTGGAGTGTTGCTCCGGCCTACGAGCAGTACTTC. Translation: CAWSVAPAYEQYF. This chain joins TRBV30 and TRBJ2-7; D remains unclear. Deletions cut 0 bases from V and 2 bases from J, with 8 bases between. Germline V gene data show CDR1 as GTSNPN and CDR2 as SVGIG (reference sequence). The CDR3 contains 13 residues.